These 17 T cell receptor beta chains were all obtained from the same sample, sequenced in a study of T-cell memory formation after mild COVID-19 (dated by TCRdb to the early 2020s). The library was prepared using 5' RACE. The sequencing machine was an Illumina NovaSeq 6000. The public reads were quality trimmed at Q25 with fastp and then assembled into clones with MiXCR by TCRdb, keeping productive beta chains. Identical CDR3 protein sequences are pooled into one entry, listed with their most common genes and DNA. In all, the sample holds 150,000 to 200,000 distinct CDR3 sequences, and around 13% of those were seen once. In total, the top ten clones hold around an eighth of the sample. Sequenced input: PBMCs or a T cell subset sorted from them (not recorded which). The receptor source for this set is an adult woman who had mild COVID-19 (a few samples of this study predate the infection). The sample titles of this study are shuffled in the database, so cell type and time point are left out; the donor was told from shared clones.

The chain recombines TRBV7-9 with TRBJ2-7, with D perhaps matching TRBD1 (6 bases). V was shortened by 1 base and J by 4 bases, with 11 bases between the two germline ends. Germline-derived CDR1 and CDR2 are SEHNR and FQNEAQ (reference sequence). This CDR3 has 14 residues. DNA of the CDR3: TGTGCCAGCAGCTTAGGACAGGCATCGTACGAGCAGTACTTC. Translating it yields CASSLGQASYEQYF.

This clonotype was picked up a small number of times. CDR3 region: CATIGQGGPYEQYF. CDR3 sequence (DNA): TGCGCCACCATTGGACAGGGGGGCCCCTACGAGCAGTACTTC. The V gene is TRBV5-1, the J gene TRBJ2-7; 10 positions agree with TRBD1. CDR3 size: 14 residues. The germline V gene has CDR1 SGHRS and CDR2 YFSETQ. Trimming removed 9 bases from V and 2 bases from J; junction bases left unmatched: 8.

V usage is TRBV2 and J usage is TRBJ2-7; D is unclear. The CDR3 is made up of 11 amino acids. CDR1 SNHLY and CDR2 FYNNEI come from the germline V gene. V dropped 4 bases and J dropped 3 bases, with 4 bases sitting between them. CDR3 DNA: TGTGCCAGCAGTGCTGACTACGAGCAGTACTTC. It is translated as CASSADYEQYF.

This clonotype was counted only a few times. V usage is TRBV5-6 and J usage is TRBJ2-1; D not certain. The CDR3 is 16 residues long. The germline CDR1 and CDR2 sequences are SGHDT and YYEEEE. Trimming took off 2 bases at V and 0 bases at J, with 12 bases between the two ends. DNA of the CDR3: TGTGCCAGCAGCTTCCGGCGGTCGAGCTCCTACAATGAGCAGTTCTTC. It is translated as CASSFRRSSSYNEQFF.

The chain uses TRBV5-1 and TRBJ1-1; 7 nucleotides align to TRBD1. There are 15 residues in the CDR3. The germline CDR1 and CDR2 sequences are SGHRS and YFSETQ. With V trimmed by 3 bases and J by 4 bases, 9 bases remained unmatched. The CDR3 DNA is TGCGCCAGCAGCTCGAAAGACAGGGAGATCACTGAAGCTTTCTTT. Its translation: CASSSKDREITEAFF.

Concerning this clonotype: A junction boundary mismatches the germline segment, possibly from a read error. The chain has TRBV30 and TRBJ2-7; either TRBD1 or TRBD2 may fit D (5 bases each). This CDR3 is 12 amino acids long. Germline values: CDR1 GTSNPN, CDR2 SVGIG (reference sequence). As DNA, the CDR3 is TGTGGCTGGGTGGGGGACTCCTACGAGCAGTACTTC. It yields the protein CGWVGDSYEQYF.

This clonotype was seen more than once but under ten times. CDR3 amino acids: CASKPRLAGVPSTGELFF. Written as DNA, the CDR3 is TGTGCCAGCAAACCGAGACTAGCGGGAGTACCGAGCACCGGGGAGCTGTTTTTT. V gene TRBV12-3 or TRBV12-4 combines with J gene TRBJ2-2; TRBD2 agrees at 12 bases. V gave up 7 bases and J gave up 4 bases; unmatched junction bases: 13. This CDR3 region has 18 residues.

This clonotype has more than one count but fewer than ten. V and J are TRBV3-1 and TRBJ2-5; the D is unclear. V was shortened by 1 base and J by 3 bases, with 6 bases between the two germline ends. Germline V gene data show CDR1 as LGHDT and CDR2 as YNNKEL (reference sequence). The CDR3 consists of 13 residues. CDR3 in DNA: TGTGCCAGCAGCCAAGGGATTGAAGAGACCCAGTACTTC. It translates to CASSQGIEETQYF.

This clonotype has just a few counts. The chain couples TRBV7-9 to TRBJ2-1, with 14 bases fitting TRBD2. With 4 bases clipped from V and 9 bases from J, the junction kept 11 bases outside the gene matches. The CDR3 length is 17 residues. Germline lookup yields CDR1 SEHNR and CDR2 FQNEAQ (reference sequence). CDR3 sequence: CASSWRSGTSGRGEQFF. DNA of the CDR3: TGTGCCAGCAGCTGGCGCTCCGGGACTAGCGGGAGAGGTGAGCAGTTCTTC.

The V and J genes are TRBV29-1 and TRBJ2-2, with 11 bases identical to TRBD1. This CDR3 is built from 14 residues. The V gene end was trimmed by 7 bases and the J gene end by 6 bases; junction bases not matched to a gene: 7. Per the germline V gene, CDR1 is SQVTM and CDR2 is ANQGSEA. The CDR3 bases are TGCAGCGCGCAGGACAGGGGGCCCGCCGGGGAGCTGTTTTTT. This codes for CSAQDRGPAGELFF.

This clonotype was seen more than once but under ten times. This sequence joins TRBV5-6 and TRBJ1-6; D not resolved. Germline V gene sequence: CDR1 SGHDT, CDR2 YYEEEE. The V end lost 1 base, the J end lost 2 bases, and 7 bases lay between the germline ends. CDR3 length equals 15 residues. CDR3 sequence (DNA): TGTGCCAGCAGCTTGAGGCCGACCTATAATTCACCCCTCCACTTT. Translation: CASSLRPTYNSPLHF.

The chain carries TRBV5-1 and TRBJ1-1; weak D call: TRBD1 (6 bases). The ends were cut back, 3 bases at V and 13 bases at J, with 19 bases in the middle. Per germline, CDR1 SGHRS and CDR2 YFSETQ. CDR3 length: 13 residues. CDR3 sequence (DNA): TGCGCCAGCAGCTCCCAACAGGGACTCGGGGATTTCTTT. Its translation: CASSSQQGLGDFF.

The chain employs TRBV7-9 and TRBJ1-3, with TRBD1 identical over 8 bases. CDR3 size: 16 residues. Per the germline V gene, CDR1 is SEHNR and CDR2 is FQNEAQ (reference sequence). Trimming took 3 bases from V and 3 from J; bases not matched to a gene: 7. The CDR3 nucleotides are TGTGCCAGCAGCTTCGGGCAGGGGGCTCGTGGAAACACCATATATTTT. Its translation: CASSFGQGARGNTIYF.

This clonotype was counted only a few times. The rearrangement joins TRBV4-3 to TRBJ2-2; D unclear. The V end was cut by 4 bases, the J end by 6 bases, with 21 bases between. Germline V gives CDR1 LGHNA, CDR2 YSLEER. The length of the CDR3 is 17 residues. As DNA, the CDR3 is TGCGCCAGCAGCCCAACACCCCAATCGACGTTGCCCGGGGAGCTGTTTTTT. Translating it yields CASSPTPQSTLPGELFF.

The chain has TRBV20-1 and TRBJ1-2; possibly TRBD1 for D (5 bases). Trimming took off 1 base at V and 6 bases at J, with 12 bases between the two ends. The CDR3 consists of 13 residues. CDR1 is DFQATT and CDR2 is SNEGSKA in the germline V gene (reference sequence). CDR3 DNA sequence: TGCAGTGCTAGAGTGGGACCAGGAGATGGCTACACCTTC. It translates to CSARVGPGDGYTF.

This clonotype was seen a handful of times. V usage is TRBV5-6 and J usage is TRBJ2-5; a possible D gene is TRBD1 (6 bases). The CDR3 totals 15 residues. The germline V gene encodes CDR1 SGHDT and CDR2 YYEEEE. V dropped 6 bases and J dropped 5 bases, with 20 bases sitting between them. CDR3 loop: CASNPRGGRGETQYF. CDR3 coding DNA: TGTGCCAGCAACCCCCGAGGGGGAAGAGGGGAGACCCAGTACTTC. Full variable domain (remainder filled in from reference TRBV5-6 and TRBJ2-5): DAGVTQSPTHLIKTRGQQVTLRCSPKSGHDTVSWYQQALGQGPQFIFQYYEEEERQRGNFPDRFSGHQFPNYSSELNVNALLLGDSALYLCASNPRGGRGETQYFGPGTRLLVL.

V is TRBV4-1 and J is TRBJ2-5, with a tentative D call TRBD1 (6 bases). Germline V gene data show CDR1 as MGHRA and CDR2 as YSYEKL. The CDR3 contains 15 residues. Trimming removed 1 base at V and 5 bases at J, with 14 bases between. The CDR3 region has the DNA TGCGCCAGCAGCCAAGTGTGGCCCCAGGGGGAGACCCAGTACTTC. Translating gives CASSQVWPQGETQYF.